This T cell receptor (beta chain) stems from a study of CD8 T cells in ankylosing spondylitis (dated by TCRdb to between 2016 and 2019). General notes on the study: The study profiled T cell receptor beta repertoires in healthy donors and ankylosing spondylitis patients to find disease-linked TCR variants. The full study cohort was made up of 25 ankylosing spondylitis patients and fewer than 120 healthy donors. Peripheral blood samples were taken, and synovial fluid was additionally collected from ankylosing spondylitis patients. Paper-wide results and their limitations: The disease-linked clones had a CD8+ phenotype and were found at relatively low frequencies in peripheral blood. Significant enrichment of the disease-linked clones was reported in matched synovial fluid samples from ankylosing spondylitis patients. Blood from ankylosing spondylitis patients appeared to be characterized by a TCR beta motif made up of under 10 highly homologous amino acid variants. Some motif variants had previously been reported in the synovial fluid and blood of reactive arthritis patients, which suggests shared mechanisms of disease initiation.

Its CDR3 holds 13 amino acids, cysteine through phenylalanine. Only CDR3 DNA is held: 39 bases, read in frame from base 1. Based on the germline V gene, the CDR1 and CDR2 sequences are SQVTM and ANQGSEA. V is pared back by 2 bases and J by 8 bases, with 15 bases lying between the germline termini. Comments on this clonotype: Its antigen remains unidentified. No much larger clonotype is one base removed from it; base qualities were not supplied.

Sequencing used an Illumina HiSeq 2500. Quantitative 5'-RACE with molecular barcodes was the method used to prepare the TCR beta libraries. The paper's processing steps were these. A new computational method based on a probabilistic model of VDJ rearrangement was used to identify disease-linked TCR variants. TCRdb reran the public reads through fastp at Q25 and MiXCR, keeping productive beta chains. Rows with a matching CDR3 protein are joined into one entry that keeps the most common DNA and genes. In this record, the V and J calls reflect TCRdb's handling and not the investigators' own analysis. The sample table records approximately 250,000 distinct CDR3 sequences; more than 9% of these occur just once. The leading ten clones occupy about 3% of the sample.

Sequencing input: blood, either unsorted or a sorted T cell fraction (not recorded which). This receptor was taken from a male donor with ankylosing spondylitis or in good health (not recorded which). The chain links TRBV29-1 with TRBJ1-2; 6 matching bases give a weak D call of TRBD1. The base sequence is TGCAGCGTTGAAAGGACAGCCTTAAGGGGCTACACCTTC. Its translation reads: CSVERTALRGYTF. Outside the CDR3, residues come from the reference TRBV29-1 and TRBJ1-2 proteins, so the full variable domain is: SAVISQKPSRDICQRGTSLTIQCQVDSQVTMMFWYRQQPGQSLTLIATANQGSEATYESGFVIDKFPISRPNLTFSTLTVSNMSPEDSSIYLCSVERTALRGYTFGSGTRLTVV.